The 12 T cell receptor beta chains below were found in one sample sequenced in a study of identical twins. TCRdb re-called the 5' RACE reads with MiXCR, one entry per CDR3 protein. The sample shows fewer than 900,000 distinct CDR3 sequences, less than 25% of them seen only once. These data were likewise used in another study, on T cells expressing NK-cell markers.

Sequenced input: PBMCs. These receptors all come from a woman aged 18-29 years in good health.

V is TRBV29-1 and J is TRBJ2-7; TRBD2 aligns across 7 bases. The CDR3 covers 13 residues. V lost 7 bases to trimming and J lost 5 bases; unmatched junction nucleotides: 11. CDR1 and CDR2 (germline): SQVTM, ANQGSEA. CDR3 bases: TGCAGCGGAGGCGGGGGAGCTCGGGACGAGCAGTACTTC. Encoded protein: CSGGGGARDEQYF.

The V call is TRBV20-1, the J call TRBJ2-5; D gene unclear. CDR3 size: 12 residues. The V gene's germline CDR1 is DFQATT and CDR2 SNEGSKA (reference sequence). V lost 1 base, J lost 6 bases, and 9 bases lay in between. In DNA form, the CDR3 reads TGCAGTGCTAGAGCGAGACCCCAGACCCAGTACTTC. Translation: CSARARPQTQYF.

This clonotype was seen many times. J is TRBJ2-3 and V is TRBV29-1; D gene ambiguous. The germline gives CDR1 SQVTM, CDR2 ANQGSEA. This CDR3 has 13 amino acids. V dropped 1 base and J dropped 1 base, with 6 bases sitting between them. The CDR3 nucleotides read TGCAGCGTTGAAGCGGGCGGCACAGATACGCAGTATTTT. Protein product: CSVEAGGTDTQYF.

This clonotype was seen only a few times. The rearrangement uses TRBV5-1 and TRBJ1-1; D may be TRBD1 (5 bases). CDR3 length equals 16 residues. Trimming cost V 4 bases and J 0 bases, with 16 bases left between them. Germline V CDR1 and CDR2: SGHRS, YFSETQ. In DNA form, the CDR3 reads TGCGCCAGCAGCCAACAGGCCAGGGACCTGAACACTGAAGCTTTCTTT. Translating it yields CASSQQARDLNTEAFF.

There are many counts of this clonotype. The V call is TRBV7-9, the J call TRBJ1-2; possibly TRBD1 for D (6 bases). The V gene lost 2 bases and the J gene lost 8 bases, with 9 bases spanning the gap. Germline V lookup: CDR1 SEHNR, CDR2 FQNEAQ (reference sequence). The CDR3 contains 12 residues. The CDR3 sequence is CASSLSGGGYTF. The CDR3 DNA follows: TGTGCCAGCAGCTTATCCGGGGGCGGCTACACCTTC.

J is TRBJ1-1 and V is TRBV5-1; D is possibly TRBD1 (6 bases). The V gene's germline CDR1 is SGHRS and CDR2 YFSETQ. This CDR3 is 15 amino acids long. Trimming left V 4 bases short and J 1 base short, with 14 bases between. The CDR3, as DNA: TGCGCCAGCAGCCAACAGGGCCCACCGAACACTGAAGCTTTCTTT. It specifies CASSQQGPPNTEAFF.

This clonotype was recorded at least ten times. The rearrangement uses TRBV20-1 and TRBJ1-1; a possible D gene is TRBD1 (5 bases). This CDR3 comprises 17 residues. Per the germline V gene, CDR1 is DFQATT and CDR2 is SNEGSKA (reference sequence). With 0 bases removed from V and 8 bases from J, the gap between germline ends came to 25 bases. In DNA, the CDR3 is TGCAGTGCTAGAGACCCCTCCGGGGCAGGAGTAAAGGAGGAAGCTTTCTTT. Residues: CSARDPSGAGVKEEAFF.

This clonotype was observed a few times. V gene TRBV5-1 combines with J gene TRBJ2-1; D might be TRBD2 (5 bases). In germline, CDR1 is SGHRS, CDR2 YFSETQ. Between the trimmed V and J ends, which lost 4 bases and 8 bases, there was a span of 19 bases. The CDR3 sequence is 15 residues long. Here the CDR3 DNA reads TGCGCCAGCAGCCGGGGAGCAGGTCGCTTGGATGAGCAGTTCTTC. Translation: CASSRGAGRLDEQFF.

This clonotype showed up just a few times. The chain couples TRBV20-1 to TRBJ1-1; no clear D. Per germline, CDR1 DFQATT and CDR2 SNEGSKA (reference sequence). V was shortened by 6 bases and J by 9 bases, with 14 bases between the two germline ends. This CDR3 is built from 11 residues. CDR3 nucleotide sequence: TGCAGTGCGGCCCTCCAGCGGCAAGCTTTCTTT. Encoded protein: CSAALQRQAFF.

The chain employs TRBV4-1 and TRBJ2-7; TRBD2 aligns across 7 bases. The V gene end was trimmed by 1 base and the J gene end by 5 bases; junction bases not matched to a gene: 5. Germline CDR1 and CDR2: MGHRA and YSYEKL. CDR3 length: 14 residues. The CDR3 here is CASSQVAGDDEQYF. CDR3 in DNA: TGCGCCAGCAGCCAAGTGGCGGGAGACGACGAGCAGTACTTC.

This clonotype was seen more than once but under ten times. The rearrangement uses TRBV9 and TRBJ2-7; perhaps TRBD2 as D (5 bases). Germline values: CDR1 SGDLS, CDR2 YYNGEE. The CDR3 is 15 residues long. V lost 3 bases and J 4 bases, leaving 17 bases between the germline ends. The CDR3 reads CASSAGPTGEYEQYF. CDR3 DNA sequence: TGTGCCAGCAGCGCCGGACCGACCGGGGAGTACGAGCAGTACTTC.

This chain links TRBV9 with TRBJ2-5; 9 positions match TRBD2. CDR1 is SGDLS and CDR2 is YYNGEE in the germline V gene. Trimming cost V 0 bases and J 1 base; bases outside gene matches: 4. The CDR3 consists of 16 residues. Here the CDR3 DNA reads TGTGCCAGCAGCGTAGGTAGCGGGGGAAGCCAAGAGACCCAGTACTTC. It codes for CASSVGSGGSQETQYF.